The source of this T cell receptor beta chain is a study of post-analysis software for immune sequencing data. Looking at the study overall: Relapsing-remitting, secondary progressive and progressive-relapsing multiple sclerosis courses were included.

This CDR3 contains 15 residues. Per germline, CDR1 ENHRY and CDR2 SYGVKD. V gave up 3 bases and J gave up 5 bases; unmatched junction bases: 5. Points from the study as a whole: When the samples were clustered directly with F measure, those that had been prepared in the same batch showed strong co-clustering. Controls' normalized Chao1 diversity significantly exceeded that of multiple sclerosis patients. With TRBV5-6, TRBV5-1 and TRBV20-1 included, about five TRBV segments were more frequent in patients than in controls.

Presence of unique molecular identifiers characterized the TCR beta cDNA libraries. With about 1 to 11 million T cells as the source, about half a million cDNA molecules resulted. Each CDR3 protein is one row after TCRdb ran MiXCR on the PCR reads. The sample shows roughly 800,000 distinct CDR3 sequences, under 60% of them seen only once. There are a few counts of this clonotype. The antigen remains unidentified. Specimen: blood. The rearrangement joins TRBV10-3 to TRBJ2-7; TRBD2 matches at 12 bases. This clonotype originated in a girl aged 5-17 years with multiple sclerosis. The chain's CDR3 is CAISDTSGRRDEQYF. The CDR3 DNA reads TGTGCCATCAGTGACACTAGCGGGAGGCGAGACGAGCAGTACTTC.